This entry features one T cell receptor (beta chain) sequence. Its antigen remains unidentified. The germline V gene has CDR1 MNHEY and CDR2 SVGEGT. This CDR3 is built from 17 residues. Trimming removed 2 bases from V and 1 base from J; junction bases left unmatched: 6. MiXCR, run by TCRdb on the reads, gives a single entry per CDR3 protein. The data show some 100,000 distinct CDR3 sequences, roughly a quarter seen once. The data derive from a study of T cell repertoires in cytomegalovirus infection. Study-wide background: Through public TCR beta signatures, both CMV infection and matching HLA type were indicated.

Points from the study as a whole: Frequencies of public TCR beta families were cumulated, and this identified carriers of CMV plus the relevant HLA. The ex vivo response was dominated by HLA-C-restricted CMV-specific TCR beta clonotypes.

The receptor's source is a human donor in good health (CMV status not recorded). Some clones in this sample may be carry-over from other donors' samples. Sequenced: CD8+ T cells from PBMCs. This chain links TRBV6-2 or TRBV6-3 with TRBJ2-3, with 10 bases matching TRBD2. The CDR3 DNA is TGTGCCAGCAGTTACGAAGCTAGCGGGGGACGCACAGATACGCAGTATTTT. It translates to CASSYEASGGRTDTQYF.